Ten or more counts support the clone carrying this T cell receptor (beta chain). What it recognizes is unknown. Thyroid surgery took place with no prior treatment in any patient. The source of the sample is a study of metastatic and nonmetastatic thyroid tumors. Overall study findings and caveats: Significantly higher TCR beta diversity was reportedly seen in malignant thyroid tumors than benign nodules, in blood and tumor.

This CDR3 has 12 residues. Looked up from germline, CDR1 is SGHDN and CDR2 is FVKESK. Trimming left V 3 bases short and J 8 bases short, with 9 bases between. TCRdb reanalyzed the PCR reads with MiXCR. The data contain roughly 29,000 clones, approximately 22% of them singletons. The V call is TRBV14, the J call TRBJ2-3; a possible D gene is TRBD1 (5 bases). The sequencing sample was made of blood. The clonotype comes from a female donor with papillary thyroid cancer or a benign thyroid nodule (not recorded which). Some clones in this sample may be carry-over from other donors' samples. CDR3 nucleotides: TGTGCCAGCAGCCAGTCCAGGGCTACGCAGTATTTT. Its translation: CASSQSRATQYF. The full variable domain, rest sourced from reference TRBV14 and TRBJ2-3, is EAGVTQFPSHSVIEKGQTVTLRCDPISGHDNLYWYRRVMGKEIKFLLHFVKESKQDESGMPNNRFLAERTGGTYSTLKVQPAELEDSGVYFCASSQSRATQYFGPGTRLTVL.